The rows below give T cell receptor beta chains drawn from one sample of a study of shared clonotypes between healthy human individuals. Only in-frame clones appear in the TCRdb table, and some are missing; sequencing was by immunoSEQ multiplex PCR. The data show more than 2,000,000 clones, approximately 93% seen once. The sequenced sample consisted of naive CD4+ T cells from PBMCs. These receptors originate from a man aged 18 to 30 in good health. Some clones in this sample may be carry-over from other donors' samples. Both conserved end residues are part of each CDR3. A D gene is named only where the DNA matches it firmly. Expanded clones get a size class; other rows say once, few or many, or leave the size out.

.	TRBD1	TRBV5-6	TRBJ1-2	CASSTKQGFEGYGYTF	TGTGCCAGCAGCACCAAACAGGGGTTCGAGGGCTATGGCTACACCTTC
.	.	TRBV11-2	TRBJ2-7	CASSPAREQYF	TGTGCCAGCAGCCCCGCCCGAGAGCAGTACTTC
few	.	TRBV10-3	TRBJ1-5	CAISESSSNQPQHF	TGTGCCATCAGTGAGTCCTCTTCCAATCAGCCCCAGCATTTT
.	.	TRBV7-9	TRBJ2-3	CASSLLRQYTDTQYF	TGTGCCAGCAGCTTACTCCGGCAGTACACAGATACGCAGTATTTT
.	TRBD1	TRBV18	TRBJ2-7	CASSRTGGFYEQYF	TGTGCCAGCTCACGGACAGGGGGCTTCTACGAGCAGTACTTC
.	TRBD1	TRBV29-1	TRBJ1-4	CSVRTGTTNEKLFF	TGCAGCGTTCGGACAGGGACAACTAATGAAAAACTGTTTTTT
.	TRBD1	TRBV9	TRBJ2-3	CASSVAGGLTDTQYF	TGTGCCAGCAGCGTAGCAGGGGGCCTCACAGATACGCAGTATTTT
.	TRBD2	TRBV4-3	TRBJ2-3	CASSLLPPRGVTDTQYF	TGCGCCAGCAGCCTACTACCTCCCCGGGGGGTCACAGATACGCAGTATTTT
.	.	TRBV5-1	TRBJ2-1	CASSFTGAGLRYNEQFF	TGCGCCAGCAGCTTTACTGGGGCGGGATTAAGGTACAATGAGCAGTTCTTC
.	.	TRBV11-2	TRBJ2-2	CASNPGDNTGELFF	TGTGCCAGCAATCCAGGGGACAACACCGGGGAGCTGTTTTTT
.	.	TRBV4-2	TRBJ1-2	CASSQSPGRLNYGYTF	TGTGCCAGCAGCCAATCGCCGGGACGACTTAACTATGGCTACACCTTC
.	.	TRBV29-1	TRBJ2-5	CSFRRGGPETQYF	TGCAGCTTCCGTCGTGGAGGTCCGGAGACCCAGTACTTC
.	TRBD2	TRBV28	TRBJ2-7	CASSSAGLAGGSSYEQYF	TGTGCCAGCAGTTCTGCGGGACTAGCGGGAGGTTCGTCCTACGAGCAGTACTTC
.	TRBD1	TRBV6-5	TRBJ1-1	CASSPRQGGTEAFF	TGTGCCAGCAGTCCTCGACAGGGGGGGACTGAAGCTTTCTTT
few	.	TRBV7-2	TRBJ1-2	CASSLGYYGYTF	TGTGCCAGCAGCTTAGGGTACTATGGCTACACCTTC
.	TRBD2	TRBV7-2	TRBJ2-2	CASSSLGLAGVAGELFF	TGTGCCAGCAGCTCCCTGGGACTAGCGGGAGTAGCCGGGGAGCTGTTTTTT
.	TRBD1	TRBV6-5	TRBJ2-7	CASSSDRGEQYF	TGTGCCAGCAGTTCGGACAGGGGCGAGCAGTACTTC
.	.	TRBV5-4	TRBJ2-7	CASSAKTGSEYEQYF	TGTGCCAGCAGCGCCAAAACAGGGTCAGAATACGAGCAGTACTTC
once	TRBD1	TRBV6-5	TRBJ1-2	CASKSQGAQGYTF	TGTGCCAGCAAATCACAGGGGGCGCAAGGCTACACCTTC
.	TRBD2	TRBV11-2	TRBJ2-5	CASSVRASGSGGETQYF	TGTGCCAGCAGCGTCAGGGCTAGCGGGAGCGGTGGAGAGACCCAGTACTTC
once	.	TRBV6-1	TRBJ2-7	CASSGYDTWDSAYEQYF	TGTGCCAGCAGTGGGTACGACACCTGGGACTCAGCCTACGAGCAGTACTTC
.	TRBD1	TRBV5-1	TRBJ1-1	CASSTRTGHTEAFF	TGCGCCAGCAGCACTCGGACAGGCCACACTGAAGCTTTCTTT
.	.	TRBV7-3	TRBJ2-6	CASSLIQGYGANVLTF	TGTGCCAGCAGCTTAATACAGGGTTATGGGGCCAACGTCCTGACTTTC
.	TRBD1	TRBV4-1	TRBJ2-7	CASSHGQGPYEQYF	TGCGCCAGCAGCCACGGACAGGGACCCTACGAGCAGTACTTC
.	.	TRBV28	TRBJ2-2	CASSPAGTLNTGELFF	TGTGCCAGCAGTCCCGCCGGGACGCTAAACACCGGGGAGCTGTTTTTT
once	.	TRBV7-9	TRBJ1-3	CASSSRGAGAVGNTIYF	TGTGCCAGCAGCTCCAGAGGGGCAGGGGCGGTTGGAAACACCATATATTTT
.	.	TRBV5-1	TRBJ1-4	CASSLGQVTTNEKLFF	TGCGCCAGCAGCTTGGGACAAGTAACAACTAATGAAAAACTGTTTTTT
.	TRBD2	TRBV27	TRBJ2-2	CASSLPSGRKNTGELFF	TGTGCCAGCAGTTTACCTAGCGGGAGGAAAAACACCGGGGAGCTGTTTTTT
.	TRBD2	TRBV5-4	TRBJ2-1	CASSLGTSISYNEQFF	TGTGCCAGCAGCTTGGGGACTAGCATCTCCTACAATGAGCAGTTCTTC
.	TRBD1	TRBV28	TRBJ1-1	CASSSSRGTGGIVTAEAFF	TGTGCCAGCAGTTCCTCGCGCGGGACAGGGGGCATTGTAACAGCTGAAGCTTTCTTT
.	.	TRBV6-1	TRBJ1-2	CASSAGGLYGYTF	TGTGCCAGCAGCGCGGGAGGGTTGTATGGCTACACCTTC
once	.	TRBV2	TRBJ2-3	CASRGQGWTDTQYF	TGTGCCAGCCGCGGGCAGGGGTGGACAGATACGCAGTATTTT
.	.	TRBV6-5	TRBJ1-2	CASSPQGVYGYTF	TGTGCCAGCAGCCCTCAGGGCGTCTATGGCTACACCTTC
.	TRBD1	TRBV29-1	TRBJ1-6	CSVGTGDNSPLHF	TGCAGCGTTGGGACAGGGGATAATTCACCCCTCCACTTT
.	TRBD1	TRBV5-8	TRBJ2-6	CASRGQATGANVLTF	TGTGCCAGCAGGGGACAGGCGACTGGGGCCAACGTCCTGACTTTC
.	.	TRBV9	TRBJ2-2	CASTPGGLEPGELFF	TGTGCCAGCACCCCAGGGGGACTAGAACCCGGGGAGCTGTTTTTT
.	TRBD2	TRBV5-1	TRBJ2-7	CASSLGLAGGLYEQYF	TGCGCCAGCAGCTTGGGCCTAGCGGGAGGTCTCTACGAGCAGTACTTC
.	TRBD1	TRBV29-1	TRBJ1-1	CSGTGNTEAFF	TGCAGCGGGACAGGGAACACTGAAGCTTTCTTT
.	TRBD1	TRBV4-2	TRBJ1-1	CASSTRQGAASEAFF	TGTGCCAGCAGCACGAGGCAGGGGGCGGCCTCTGAAGCTTTCTTT
once	.	TRBV6-4	TRBJ2-5	CANNATDNRETQYF	TGTGCCAACAACGCGACGGACAACAGGGAGACCCAGTACTTC
.	TRBD1	TRBV29-1	TRBJ2-6	CSVLPGGGGANVLTF	TGCAGCGTTTTACCAGGGGGCGGTGGGGCCAACGTCCTGACTTTC
.	TRBD1	TRBV5-1	TRBJ2-7	CASSTGQGAGEQYF	TGCGCCAGCAGCACGGGACAGGGGGCTGGCGAGCAGTACTTC
.	TRBD2	TRBV9	TRBJ2-3	CASSVLAGRTDTQYF	TGTGCCAGCAGCGTTTTAGCGGGCCGCACAGATACGCAGTATTTT
.	TRBD2	TRBV29-1	TRBJ2-3	CSVGTSGSVTDTQYF	TGCAGCGTTGGGACTAGCGGGAGTGTAACAGATACGCAGTATTTT
.	TRBD1	TRBV5-8	TRBJ1-1	CASSMGQGPEAFF	TGTGCCAGCAGCATGGGACAGGGCCCTGAAGCTTTCTTT
.	.	TRBV10-1	TRBJ2-3	CASSDPKTGRTSTDTQYF	TGCGCCAGCAGTGACCCAAAGACGGGACGGACGAGCACAGATACGCAGTATTTT
few	TRBD2	TRBV7-3	TRBJ2-3	CASSLTRTSGTDTQYF	TGTGCCAGCAGCTTAACTAGGACTAGCGGGACAGATACGCAGTATTTT
.	TRBD1	TRBV28	TRBJ1-5	CASRMGQNTQPQHF	TGTGCCAGCAGGATGGGACAGAACACTCAGCCCCAGCATTTT
.	.	TRBV2	TRBJ2-7	CASRSAQGRDEQYF	TGTGCCAGCAGATCCGCACAGGGGAGGGACGAGCAGTACTTC
.	.	TRBV6-1	TRBJ1-5	CASSEIGLTNQPQHF	TGTGCCAGCAGTGAAATTGGCCTCACCAATCAGCCCCAGCATTTT